The clone carrying this T cell receptor (beta chain) was observed a single time. No antigen is known for it. Using immunoSEQ multiplex PCR, the repertoire was profiled, and TCRdb retains in-frame clones only, with some absent. The sample gives roughly 38,000 clones, around 81% of which show up once; around 6.5% is in the top ten. The CDR3 loop spans 15 amino acids. V lost 8 bases to trimming and J lost 2 bases, with 17 bases between them. Germline V gives CDR1 SGHAT, CDR2 FQNNGV. Sample time point: week 23, last vaccination. A 20-mer mutant IDH1 peptide at 300 ug was injected subcutaneously with topical imiquimod. The data were taken from a study of a mutant IDH1 vaccine in newly diagnosed glioma. Study-wide background: Those enrolled had earlier been treated with radiotherapy, temozolomide, or both, mostly both.

The chain has TRBV11-2 and TRBJ2-3, with a tentative D call TRBD2 (6 bases). The receptor was derived from a woman in her forties with glioma. Some clones in this sample may be carry-over from other donors' samples. The sequenced sample was PBMCs, obtained from a glioma patient whose treatment included an IDH1 peptide vaccine. The CDR3 spells CASSRGEVFTDTQYF. CDR3 DNA sequence: TGTGCCAGCTCCCGTGGGGAGGTGTTCACAGATACGCAGTATTTT.